This T cell receptor beta chain was identified during a study of blood T cell repertoires in COVID-19. Study details: Samples representing acute and convalescent COVID-19 were sourced from the United States, Italy and Spain. Sample material is recorded as cDNA or gDNA derived from T cells, B-cell-depleted T cells, or PBMCs.

As handled by the study authors: The authors estimated nucleated cell counts from reference gene primer amplification. Assay: immunoSEQ multiplex PCR; the TCRdb copy retains only in-frame clones and omits some. For V, J and clone size, that table is used; D and trimming come from the DNA. The sample has over 100,000 clones; approximately 89% are singletons. The CDR3 loop spans 16 amino acids. Deletions cut 3 bases from V and 1 base from J, with 15 bases between. Germline CDR1 reads LGHDT; CDR2 reads YNNKEL (reference sequence). Material: peripheral blood. The clonotype originates from a man aged 50 or older with acute or convalescent COVID-19. The chain recombines TRBV3-1 (or the pseudogene TRBV3-2) with TRBJ1-1, with a tentative D call TRBD1 (5 bases). The CDR3 reads CASSHPGMGGNTEAFF. In DNA, the CDR3 is TGTGCCAGCAGCCACCCCGGAATGGGGGGGAACACTGAAGCTTTCTTT.